Listed below are T cell receptor beta chains from one sample, sequenced in a study of blood T cell repertoires in COVID-19. Some clones are missing from TCRdb's copy, which holds only in-frame ones; the method was immunoSEQ multiplex PCR. The data hold around 80,000 clones, with around nine tenths observed a single time. Source material: peripheral blood. Receptors were obtained from a man older than 75 with active or convalescent COVID-19. Both conserved end residues are trimmed from each CDR3. The D gene is left open where the match is weak. Size is stated for part of the rows, as once, few or many counts, or as a class when the clone is expanded.

TRBD2 | TRBJ2-3 | . | TRBV10-3 | ATTTSGGPGDTQY
. | TRBJ1-3 | once | TRBV19 | ASSTPIGNTIY
. | TRBJ1-5 | . | TRBV18 | ASSVSGVYQPQH
. | TRBJ1-2 | . | TRBV7-3 | ASSLIGGDYGYT
. | TRBJ1-4 | few | TRBV2 | ASRENEKLF
. | TRBJ2-1 | once | TRBV4-1 | ASSTGYNEQF
. | TRBJ2-3 | once | TRBV18 | ASSPPPRGSTDTQY
TRBD2 | TRBJ2-3 | . | TRBV12-3/TRBV12-4 | AATYGGDTQY
. | TRBJ1-5 | once | TRBV1 | GQGREPQH
TRBD1 | TRBJ2-1 | . | TRBV5-1 | ASSFRDSINEQF
. | TRBJ1-5 | . | TRBV5-8 | ASTLGQGGGEPQH
TRBD1 | TRBJ1-2 | . | TRBV5-1 | ASSLDRVYGYT
. | TRBJ2-3 | . | TRBV2 | ASSTSRSRTDTQY
TRBD1 | TRBJ1-1 | once | TRBV4-2 | ASSQPSGGAEAF
TRBD1 | TRBJ1-6 | . | TRBV7-2 | ASSLAFAGGAASPLH
. | TRBJ1-3 | . | TRBV19 | ASTGLFSGNTIY
TRBD2 | TRBJ2-3 | . | TRBV6-5 | ASIPTSGTDTQY
. | TRBJ1-1 | once | TRBV6-6 | ASTPHRTADEAF
TRBD1 | TRBJ1-1 | . | TRBV2 | ASSVRQGLGAF
. | TRBJ1-5 | . | TRBV12-3/TRBV12-4 | ASRYSSDQPQH
TRBD1 | TRBJ2-1 | . | TRBV5-1 | ASSLAWAGGNEQF
. | TRBJ1-3 | . | TRBV15 | ATSKQQGATGNTIY
TRBD2 | TRBJ2-3 | . | TRBV3-1/TRBV3-2 | ASSPSSGGDTQY
. | TRBJ2-3 | . | TRBV11-2 | ASSLDPQFTDTQY
. | TRBJ1-5 | . | TRBV4-2 | ASSQRVSPTWQPQH
. | TRBJ1-1 | . | TRBV3-1/TRBV3-2 | ASSQGQSEAF
TRBD1 | TRBJ1-5 | . | TRBV6-6 | ASSMRQGIGQPQH
. | TRBJ2-5 | . | TRBV24-1 | ATSVGSQETQY
. | TRBJ1-2 | . | TRBV5-1 | ASSSGHADNYGYT
. | TRBJ2-1 | . | TRBV4-1 | ASSRMGQISYNEQF
. | TRBJ1-1 | . | TRBV6-5 | ASSYSSYTEAF
TRBD1 | TRBJ1-2 | . | TRBV5-5 | ASSFKFRGRVYGYT
TRBD2 | TRBJ2-2 | few | TRBV11-3 | ASSSLAGPNTGELF
. | TRBJ2-2 | . | TRBV27 | ASSLWGSGNTGELF
. | TRBJ1-6 | once | TRBV7-9 | ASSLVAGGNSPLH
. | TRBJ2-3 | . | TRBV19 | ASSIGRTDPPVS
. | TRBJ2-3 | . | TRBV28 | ASSFISPGTSTDTQY
TRBD2 | TRBJ2-3 | once | TRBV24-1 | ATSDFGLAGTDTQY
TRBD2 | TRBJ2-3 | . | TRBV5-1 | ASSFDLAGGARDTQY
TRBD1 | TRBJ1-6 | . | TRBV28 | ASSSPGQNNSPLH
. | TRBJ2-3 | . | TRBV7-3 | ASSLYLTGPNTQY